This T cell receptor (beta chain) came from a study of neoadjuvant anti-PD-1 for oral cavity cancer. Blood libraries mostly used about 500 ng genomic DNA, six replicates each. TCRdb's copy holds only in-frame clones and misses some; the assay was immunoSEQ multiplex PCR. The table records fewer than 70,000 clones, roughly 80% of them present only once. Details on this clone: Its antigen is not identified.

Cohort: HPV-negative, locally advanced oral cavity squamous cell carcinoma patients. Blood cells were analyzed directly, without culture or expansion. Trimming removed 7 bases from V and 7 bases from J, with 22 bases in between. The germline V gene encodes CDR1 SGHAT and CDR2 FQNNGV. The CDR3 consists of 15 residues. Points from the study as a whole: PBMC Gini-index clonality exceeded responders' in non-responders post-nivolumab.

The sample here was PBMCs, taken before nivolumab (anti-PD-1) treatment. The chain uses TRBV11-2 and TRBJ1-2, with unresolved D. The receptor was derived from a person aged 35-80 years with oral cavity squamous cell carcinoma. CDR3 nucleotides: TGTGCCAGCACCCTTGACCGGACCTTAATGGGTGGCTACACCTTC. This gives the protein CASTLDRTLMGGYTF.